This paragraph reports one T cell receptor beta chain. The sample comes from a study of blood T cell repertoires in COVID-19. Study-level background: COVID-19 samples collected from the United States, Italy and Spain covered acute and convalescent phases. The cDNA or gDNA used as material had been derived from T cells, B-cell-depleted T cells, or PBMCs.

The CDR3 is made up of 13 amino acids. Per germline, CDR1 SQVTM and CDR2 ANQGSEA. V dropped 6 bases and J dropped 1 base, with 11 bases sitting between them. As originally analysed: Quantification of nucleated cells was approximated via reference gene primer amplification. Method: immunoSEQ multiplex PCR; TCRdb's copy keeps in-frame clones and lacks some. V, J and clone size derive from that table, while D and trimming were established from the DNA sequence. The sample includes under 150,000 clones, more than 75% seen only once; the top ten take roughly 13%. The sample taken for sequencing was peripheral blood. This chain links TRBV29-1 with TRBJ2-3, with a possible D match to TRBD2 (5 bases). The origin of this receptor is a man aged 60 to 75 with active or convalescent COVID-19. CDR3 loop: CSVADSRTDTQYF. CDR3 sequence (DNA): TGCAGCGTAGCGGACTCGCGCACAGATACGCAGTATTTT.